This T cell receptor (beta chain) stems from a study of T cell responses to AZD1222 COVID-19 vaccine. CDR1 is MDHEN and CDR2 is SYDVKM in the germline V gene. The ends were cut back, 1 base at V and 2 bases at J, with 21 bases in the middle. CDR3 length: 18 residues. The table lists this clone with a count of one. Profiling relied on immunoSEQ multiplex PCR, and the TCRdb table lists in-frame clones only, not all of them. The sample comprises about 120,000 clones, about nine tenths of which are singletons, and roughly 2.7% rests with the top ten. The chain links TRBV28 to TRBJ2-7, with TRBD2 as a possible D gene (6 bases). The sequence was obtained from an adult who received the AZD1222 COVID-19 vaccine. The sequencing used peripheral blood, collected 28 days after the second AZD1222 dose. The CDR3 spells CASSLSGDFGVSTYEQYF. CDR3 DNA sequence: TGTGCCAGCAGTTTATCGGGGGATTTTGGTGTGAGCACCTACGAGCAGTACTTC.